This entry features one T cell receptor beta chain sequence. TCRdb keeps only in-frame clones here, not all; method: immunoSEQ multiplex PCR. Of about 320,000 clones listed, 90% were seen once; the top ten hold 5.5%. The entry originates in a study of Ad26.COV2.S vaccination and SARS-CoV-2 variants. About the research overall: Intramuscularly, Ad26.COV2.S was given either once or twice, 56 days apart.

The ends lost 5 bases at V and 6 bases at J; junction bases unmatched: 7. The CDR3 loop spans 14 amino acids. CDR1 MNHEY and CDR2 SVGAGI come from the germline V gene. Described treatment: over 15 received Ad26.COV2.S at low or high dose, single or two shots; a few received placebo; per-sample allocation not given. After the first vaccine or placebo injection, samples were drawn on day 63. The chain combines TRBV6-5 with TRBJ1-1; 9 bases are shared with TRBD1. The TCR originated in a person between 18 and 59 years old who received the Ad26.COV2.S COVID-19 vaccine or a placebo. The starting material was peripheral blood, obtained in a trial of Ad26.COV2.S vaccine versus placebo. CDR3 sequence reads: CASSHRDRVSEAFF. The CDR3, as DNA: TGTGCCAGCAGTCACCGGGACAGGGTCTCTGAAGCTTTCTTT.